The source of this T cell receptor beta chain is a study of tumor and adjacent non-tumor tissue in lung cancer. This clonotype was counted between two and nine times. This clone may be a read error of a much larger clone one base away. No cell sorting was done before RNA was extracted from the tissue. Between August and November 2014, newly diagnosed, chemotherapy-naive lung cancer patients underwent thoracic surgery in China. The CDR3 spans 18 residues. V was pared by 2 bases and J by 3 bases, with 20 bases between. Germline V CDR1 and CDR2: MNHEY, SVGEGT. A modified ARM-PCR protocol with three rounds of nested PCR amplified TCRbeta. TCRdb reanalysed the multiplex PCR reads using MiXCR and keeps one entry per CDR3 protein. The sample lists some 120,000 distinct CDR3 sequences; 55% to 75% were seen once.

The rearrangement links TRBV6-2 or TRBV6-3 to TRBJ2-1; possible D gene TRBD1, 7 bases. Material for sequencing was lung tumor tissue. This sequence originates from a man aged 25 to 40 with non-small cell lung cancer. The CDR3 protein is CASSYTSRGMNFYNEQFF. The CDR3 region has the DNA TGTGCCAGCAGTTACACTAGCAGGGGGATGAACTTCTACAATGAGCAGTTCTTC.